This entry lists 10 T cell receptor beta chains sequenced from one sample in a study of naive and memory T cell subsets. An equimolar mix of two oligonucleotides served as the beta constant-region primer for TRBC1 and TRBC2. TCRdb independently ran MiXCR on the UMI-ligation and nested PCR reads; one entry per CDR3 protein. The table has about 85,000 distinct CDR3 sequences, 13% seen once. Sequenced input: central memory CD4+ T cells from blood. The source is a human donor in good health.

The genes are TRBV29-1 and TRBJ2-2; possible D gene TRBD1, 6 bases. The CDR3 has 13 amino acids. Germline-derived CDR1 and CDR2 are SQVTM and ANQGSEA. Trimming shortened V by 5 bases and J by 1 base, and 8 bases separated the two germline ends. CDR3 loop: CSVSGQNTGELFF. In nucleotides, the CDR3 is TGCAGCGTTTCGGGACAGAACACCGGGGAGCTGTTTTTT.

This clonotype was found a few times. The chain has TRBV10-3 and TRBJ1-3; D call uncertain. The V gene lost 10 bases and the J gene lost 7 bases, with 11 bases spanning the gap. Germline CDR1 is ENHRY and CDR2 is SYGVKD. The CDR3 runs 11 residues. The CDR3 region is CATELRNTIYF. CDR3 nucleotide sequence: TGTGCCACCGAATTGCGGAACACCATATATTTT.

This clonotype has only a few counts. This rearrangement joins TRBV9 to TRBJ1-3; D is unresolved. CDR3 size: 14 residues. The ends were cut back, 0 bases at V and 3 bases at J, with 7 bases in the middle. Germline lookup yields CDR1 SGDLS and CDR2 YYNGEE. CDR3 nucleotide sequence: TGTGCCAGCAGCGTAGCGGCGAGTGGAAACACCATATATTTT. It translates to CASSVAASGNTIYF.

The chain combines TRBV30 with TRBJ2-2, with 7 nucleotides matching TRBD2. Germline V lookup: CDR1 GTSNPN, CDR2 SVGIG (reference sequence). This CDR3 has 14 amino acids. Losses at the gene ends were 3 bases for V and 3 bases for J; bases not matched to a gene: 4. CDR3 bases: TGTGCCTGGAGGAGACGGGGGGACACCGGGGAGCTGTTTTTT. Its protein is CAWRRRGDTGELFF.

This clonotype has just a few counts. J is TRBJ1-1 and V is TRBV20-1; 8 bases are a match to TRBD1. The ends lost 3 bases at V and 4 bases at J; junction bases unmatched: 4. This CDR3 contains 13 residues. CDR1 is DFQATT and CDR2 is SNEGSKA in the germline V gene (reference sequence). The CDR3 here is CSASQGASTEAFF. The CDR3 nucleotides are TGCAGTGCTAGCCAGGGGGCGAGCACTGAAGCTTTCTTT.

This clonotype has ten or more counts. The chain employs TRBV12-3 or TRBV12-4 and TRBJ1-1, with D unresolved. With 7 bases removed from V and 7 bases from J, the gap between germline ends came to 7 bases. This CDR3 is built from 10 residues. The CDR3 loop is CASTSFEAFF. For the CDR3, the DNA is TGTGCCAGCACCTCGTTTGAAGCTTTCTTT.

J is TRBJ2-5 and V is TRBV5-6, with 9 nucleotides matching TRBD1. Germline assignment: CDR1 SGHDT and CDR2 YYEEEE. V shed 3 bases and J 4 bases; nucleotides not matched to a gene: 13. This CDR3 spans 17 amino acids. CDR3 residues: CASSSKPGTGIRETQYF. In DNA form, the CDR3 reads TGTGCCAGCAGCTCGAAACCCGGGACAGGGATTCGAGAGACCCAGTACTTC. Drawing the rest from reference TRBV5-6 and TRBJ2-5, the complete variable domain is DAGVTQSPTHLIKTRGQQVTLRCSPKSGHDTVSWYQQALGQGPQFIFQYYEEEERQRGNFPDRFSGHQFPNYSSELNVNALLLGDSALYLCASSSKPGTGIRETQYFGPGTRLLVL.

Ten or more counts support this clonotype. V and J are TRBV21-1 and TRBJ2-7; the DNA was not compared with TRBD2, the D call given in the table. TRBV21-1 is an annotated pseudogene. This CDR3 has 15 amino acids. This CDR3 reads CASYLPGSLSDEQYF. The CDR3 DNA is TGTGCCAGCTATCTACCGGGGTCTTTGTCGGACGAGCAGTACTTC.

The rearrangement links TRBV5-1 to TRBJ2-5; 10 bases are shared with TRBD2. Germline V gives CDR1 SGHRS, CDR2 YFSETQ. The J segment lost 3 bases and the V segment lost 0 bases, leaving 2 bases of the junction unmatched. The CDR3 totals 15 residues. Here the CDR3 reads CASSLVLAGEETQYF. The DNA of the CDR3 is TGCGCCAGCAGCTTGGTTCTAGCGGGAGAAGAGACCCAGTACTTC. Looking up the rest from reference TRBV5-1 and TRBJ2-5 gives the full variable domain: KAGVTQTPRYLIKTRGQQVTLSCSPISGHRSVSWYQQTPGQGLQFLFEYFSETQRNKGNFPGRFSGRQFSNSRSEMNVSTLELGDSALYLCASSLVLAGEETQYFGPGTRLLVL.

This sequence joins TRBV7-2 and TRBJ2-7; D uncertain. The CDR3 sequence is 13 residues long. Germline CDR1 SGHTA, CDR2 FQGNSA. V was pared by 5 bases and J by 5 bases, with 13 bases between. The CDR3: CASSVQRQHEQYF. The CDR3 DNA is TGTGCCAGCAGCGTCCAGCGCCAGCACGAGCAGTACTTC.